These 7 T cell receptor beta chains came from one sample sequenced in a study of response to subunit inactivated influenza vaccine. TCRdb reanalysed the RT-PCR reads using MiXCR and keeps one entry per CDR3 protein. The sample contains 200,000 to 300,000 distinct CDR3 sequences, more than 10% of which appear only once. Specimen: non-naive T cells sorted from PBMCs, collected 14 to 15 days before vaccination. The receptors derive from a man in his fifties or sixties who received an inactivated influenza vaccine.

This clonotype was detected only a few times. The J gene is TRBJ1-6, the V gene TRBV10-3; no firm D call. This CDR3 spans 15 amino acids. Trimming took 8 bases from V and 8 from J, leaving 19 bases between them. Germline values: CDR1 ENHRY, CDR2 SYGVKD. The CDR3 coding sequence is TGTGCCATCGGTCGCAGGTTAGGCTCCGATTCACCCCTCCACTTT. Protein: CAIGRRLGSDSPLHF.

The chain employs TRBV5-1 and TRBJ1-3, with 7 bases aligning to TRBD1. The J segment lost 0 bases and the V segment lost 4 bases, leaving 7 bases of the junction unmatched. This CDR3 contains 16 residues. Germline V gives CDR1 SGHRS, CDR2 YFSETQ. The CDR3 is CASSPGTASSGNTIYF. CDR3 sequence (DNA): TGCGCCAGCAGCCCCGGGACAGCCTCCTCTGGAAACACCATATATTTT.

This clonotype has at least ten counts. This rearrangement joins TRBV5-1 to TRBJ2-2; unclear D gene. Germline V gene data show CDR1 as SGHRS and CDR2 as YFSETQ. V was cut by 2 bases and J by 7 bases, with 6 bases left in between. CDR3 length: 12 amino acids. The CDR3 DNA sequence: TGCGCCAGCAGCTTCGACGTCGGGGAGCTGTTTTTT. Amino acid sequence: CASSFDVGELFF.

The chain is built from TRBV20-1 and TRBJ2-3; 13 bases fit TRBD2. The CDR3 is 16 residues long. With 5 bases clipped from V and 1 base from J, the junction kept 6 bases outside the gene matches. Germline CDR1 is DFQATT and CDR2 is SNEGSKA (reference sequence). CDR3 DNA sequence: TGCAGTGCTTCCGGGACTAGCGGGATCCGCACAGATACGCAGTATTTT. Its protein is CSASGTSGIRTDTQYF.

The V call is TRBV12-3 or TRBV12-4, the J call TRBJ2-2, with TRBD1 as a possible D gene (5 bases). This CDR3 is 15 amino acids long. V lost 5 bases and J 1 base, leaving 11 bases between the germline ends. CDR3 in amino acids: CASSLRQRNTGELFF. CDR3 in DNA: TGTGCCAGCAGTCTGCGACAGAGGAACACCGGGGAGCTGTTTTTT.

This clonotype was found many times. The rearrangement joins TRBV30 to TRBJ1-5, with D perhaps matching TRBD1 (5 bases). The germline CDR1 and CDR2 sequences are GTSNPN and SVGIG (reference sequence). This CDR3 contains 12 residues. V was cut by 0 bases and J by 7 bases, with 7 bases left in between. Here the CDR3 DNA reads TGTGCCTGGAGTGTGTGGGGCCAGCCCCAGCATTTT. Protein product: CAWSVWGQPQHF. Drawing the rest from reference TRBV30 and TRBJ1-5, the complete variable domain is SQTIHQWPATLVQPVGSPLSLECTVEGTSNPNLYWYRQAAGRGLQLLFYSVGIGQISSEVPQNLSASRPQDRQFILSSKKLLLSDSGFYLCAWSVWGQPQHFGDGTRLSIL.

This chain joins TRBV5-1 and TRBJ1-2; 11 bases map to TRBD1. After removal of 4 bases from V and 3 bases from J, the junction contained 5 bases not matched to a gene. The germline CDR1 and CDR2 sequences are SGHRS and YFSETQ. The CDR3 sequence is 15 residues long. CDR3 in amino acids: CASSPGQGAYYGYTF. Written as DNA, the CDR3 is TGCGCCAGCAGCCCTGGACAGGGGGCTTACTATGGCTACACCTTC.